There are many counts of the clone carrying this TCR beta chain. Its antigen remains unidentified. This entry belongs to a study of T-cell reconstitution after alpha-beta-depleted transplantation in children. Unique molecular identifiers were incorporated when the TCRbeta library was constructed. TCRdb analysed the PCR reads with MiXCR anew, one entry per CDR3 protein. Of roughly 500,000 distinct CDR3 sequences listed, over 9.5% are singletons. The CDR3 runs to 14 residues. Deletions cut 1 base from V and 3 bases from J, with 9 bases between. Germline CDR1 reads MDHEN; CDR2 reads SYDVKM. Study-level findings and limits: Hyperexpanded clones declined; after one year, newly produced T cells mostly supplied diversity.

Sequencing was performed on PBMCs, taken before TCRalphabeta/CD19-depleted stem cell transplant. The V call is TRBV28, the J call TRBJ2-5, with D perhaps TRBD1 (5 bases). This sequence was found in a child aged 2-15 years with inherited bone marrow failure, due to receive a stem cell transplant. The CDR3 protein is CASSLLTGEETQYF. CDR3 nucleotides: TGTGCCAGCAGTTTATTAACAGGAGAAGAGACCCAGTACTTC.